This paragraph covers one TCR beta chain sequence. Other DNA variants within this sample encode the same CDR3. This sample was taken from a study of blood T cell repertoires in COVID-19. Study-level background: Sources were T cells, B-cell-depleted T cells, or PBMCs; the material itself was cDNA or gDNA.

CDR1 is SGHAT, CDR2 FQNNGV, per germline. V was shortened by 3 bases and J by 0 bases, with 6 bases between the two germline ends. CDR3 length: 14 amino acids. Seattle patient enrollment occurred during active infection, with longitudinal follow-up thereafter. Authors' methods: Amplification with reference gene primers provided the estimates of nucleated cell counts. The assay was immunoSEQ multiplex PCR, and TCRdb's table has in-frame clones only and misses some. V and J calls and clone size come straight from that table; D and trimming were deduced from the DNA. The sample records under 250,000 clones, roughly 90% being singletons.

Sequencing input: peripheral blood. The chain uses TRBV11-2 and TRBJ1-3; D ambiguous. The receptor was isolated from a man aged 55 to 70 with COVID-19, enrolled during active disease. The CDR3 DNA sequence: TGTGCCAGCAGCTTGTCTATCTCTGGAAACACCATATATTTT. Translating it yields CASSLSISGNTIYF. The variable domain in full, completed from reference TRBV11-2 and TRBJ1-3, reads EAGVAQSPRYKIIEKRQSVAFWCNPISGHATLYWYQQILGQGPKLLIQFQNNGVVDDSQLPKDRFSAERLKGVDSTLKIQPAKLEDSAVYLCASSLSISGNTIYFGEGSWLTVV.